These T cell receptor beta chains were read from a single sample in a study of T-cell reconstitution after alpha-beta-depleted transplantation in children. TCRdb fed the PCR reads into MiXCR, producing one record per CDR3 protein. This sample yields 250,000 to 300,000 distinct CDR3 sequences, of which 9.9% are seen a single time; around a tenth belongs to the top ten. Source: PBMCs from the stem cell graft donor, taken from the stem cell graft. All receptors derive from a human donor who donated a stem cell graft to a child with SCID. CDR3s include the opening cysteine and the closing phenylalanine or tryptophan. D genes are given only for firm matches. Clone size appears in some rows only: once, few, many, or a class for an expanded clone.

J gene,V gene,clone size,D gene,CDR3 protein,CDR3 DNA
TRBJ2-7,TRBV5-1,few,.,CASSRGLEDEQYF,TGCGCCAGCAGCCGGGGCCTCGAGGACGAGCAGTACTTC
TRBJ1-3,TRBV6-1,.,.,CASSPAGALGTIYF,TGTGCCAGCAGCCCTGCAGGGGCCCTTGGCACCATATATTTT
TRBJ2-7,TRBV7-9,.,.,CASSLVSGSNYEQYF,TGTGCCAGCAGCTTAGTTAGTGGGTCCAACTACGAGCAGTACTTC
TRBJ2-7,TRBV5-5,.,.,CASSVGDSYEQYF,TGTGCCAGCAGCGTGGGGGACTCCTACGAGCAGTACTTC
TRBJ2-7,TRBV4-1,few,TRBD1,CASSQEADRGYEQYF,TGCGCCAGCAGCCAAGAGGCCGACAGGGGCTACGAGCAGTACTTC
TRBJ1-1,TRBV7-9,.,.,CASKFNPESFF,TGTGCCAGCAAATTTAATCCTGAATCTTTCTTT
TRBJ2-3,TRBV6-1,.,TRBD2,CPSTDLAGGHDTQYF,TGTCCCAGCACCGATCTAGCGGGGGGCCACGATACGCAGTATTTT
TRBJ2-2,TRBV12-3/TRBV12-4,few,TRBD2,CASSLWRSGRDTGELFF,TGTGCCAGCAGTTTGTGGAGAAGCGGGAGAGACACCGGGGAGCTGTTTTTT
TRBJ2-3,TRBV2,many,TRBD2,CASSVAGTSGSGDTQYF,TGTGCCAGCAGCGTGGCCGGGACTAGCGGGTCCGGAGATACGCAGTATTTT
TRBJ2-7,TRBV21-1,.,.,CASRKEVNSGRVDAILHNTYEQYF,TGTGCCAGCAGAAAGGAAGTGAACAGTGGACGTGTTGACGCTATTCTCCATAATACCTACGAGCAGTACTTC